This record concerns one T cell receptor beta chain sequence. What it binds is not known. This specimen belongs to a study of shared clonotypes between healthy human individuals. Study-wide findings and caveats: In contrast to clonotypes shared by all four donors, non-shared clonotypes had lower generation probabilities. Among the subsets, naive ones generally showed larger estimated richness than memory ones.

Terminally differentiated effector memory CD45RA+ cells were excluded from the naive CD8 cells, which were CD45RO-negative and positively selected for CCR7. V lost 2 bases and J lost 5, with 10 bases in between. CDR3 length equals 13 residues. The germline V gene has CDR1 SGHKS and CDR2 YYEKEE (reference sequence). The authors' processing: Junction-only immunoSEQ data arrived without quality scores, meaning filtering differed. Method: immunoSEQ multiplex PCR; TCRdb's copy keeps in-frame clones and lacks some. D and trimming come from the DNA, and the V and J calls and clone size come from that table. The sample contains roughly 590,000 clones, nearly 97% of which appear only once.

The sequenced sample was naive CD8+ T cells sorted from blood. The receptor comes from a woman aged 25 to 39 in good health. The V call is TRBV5-5, the J call TRBJ1-1; no firm D call. In DNA, the CDR3 is TGTGCCAGCAGCTTTGGAGGGAGGACTGAAGCTTTCTTT. Translation gives CASSFGGRTEAFF.